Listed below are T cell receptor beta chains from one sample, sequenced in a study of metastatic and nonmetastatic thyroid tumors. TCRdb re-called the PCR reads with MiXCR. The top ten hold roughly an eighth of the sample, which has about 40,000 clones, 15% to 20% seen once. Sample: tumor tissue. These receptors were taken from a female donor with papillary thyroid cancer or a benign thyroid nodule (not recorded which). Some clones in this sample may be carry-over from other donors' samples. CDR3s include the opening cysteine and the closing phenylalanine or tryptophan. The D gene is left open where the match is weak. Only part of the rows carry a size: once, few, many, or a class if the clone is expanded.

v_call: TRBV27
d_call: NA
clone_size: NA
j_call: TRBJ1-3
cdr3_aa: CASIFKGHGNTIYF
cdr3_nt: TGTGCCAGCATTTTTAAAGGACATGGAAACACCATATATTTT

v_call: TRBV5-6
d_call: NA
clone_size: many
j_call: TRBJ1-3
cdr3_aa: CASSQDRTNSGNTIYF
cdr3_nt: TGTGCCAGCAGCCAGGACCGAACGAACTCTGGAAACACCATATATTTT

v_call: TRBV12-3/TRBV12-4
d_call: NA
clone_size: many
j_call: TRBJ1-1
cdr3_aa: CAIRQGPNTEAFF
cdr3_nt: TGTGCCATCCGTCAGGGCCCCAACACTGAAGCTTTCTTT

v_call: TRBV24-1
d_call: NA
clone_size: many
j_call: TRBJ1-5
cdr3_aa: CATSDSGQPQHF
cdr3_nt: TGTGCCACCAGTGATTCAGGTCAGCCCCAGCATTTT

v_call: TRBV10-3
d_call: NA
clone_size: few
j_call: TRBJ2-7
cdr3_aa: CAISDVVHPYEQYF
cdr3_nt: TGTGCCATCAGTGATGTGGTACATCCCTACGAGCAGTACTTC

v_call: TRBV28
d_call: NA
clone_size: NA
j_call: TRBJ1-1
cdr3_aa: CASSLGVSVNTEAFF
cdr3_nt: TGTGCCAGCAGTCTGGGGGTCTCAGTGAACACTGAAGCTTTCTTT

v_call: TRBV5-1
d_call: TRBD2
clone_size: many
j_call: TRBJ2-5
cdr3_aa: CASSPGTRTETQYF
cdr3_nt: TGCGCCAGCAGCCCCGGGACTAGGACAGAGACCCAGTACTTC

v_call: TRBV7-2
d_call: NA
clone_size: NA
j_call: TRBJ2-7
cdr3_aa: CASSFLGPRGYEQYF
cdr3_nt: TGTGCCAGCAGCTTCCTGGGCCCACGTGGTTACGAGCAGTACTTC

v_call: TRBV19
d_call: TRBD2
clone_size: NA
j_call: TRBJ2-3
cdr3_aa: CSSSSGLAGTQYF
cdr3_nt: TGTTCCAGTTCTTCTGGACTAGCGGGTACGCAGTATTTT

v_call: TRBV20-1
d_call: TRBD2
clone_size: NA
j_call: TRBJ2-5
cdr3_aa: CSASGFGRGVQETQYF
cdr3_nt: TGCAGTGCTAGTGGCTTCGGACGGGGGGTTCAAGAGACCCAGTACTTC

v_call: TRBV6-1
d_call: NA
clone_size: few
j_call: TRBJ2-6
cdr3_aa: CASIRLSGANVLTF
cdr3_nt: TGTGCCAGCATCCGACTCTCTGGTGCCAACGTCCTGACTTTC

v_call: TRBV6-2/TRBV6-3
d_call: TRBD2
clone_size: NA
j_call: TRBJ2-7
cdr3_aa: CASRRDSFGGAMYEQYF
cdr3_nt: TGTGCCAGCAGGAGGGACTCCTTCGGGGGGGCCATGTACGAGCAGTACTTC

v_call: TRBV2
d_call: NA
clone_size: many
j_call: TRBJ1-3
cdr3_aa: CASSSGFSGNTIYF
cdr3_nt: TGTGCCAGCAGTTCGGGATTCTCTGGAAACACCATATATTTT

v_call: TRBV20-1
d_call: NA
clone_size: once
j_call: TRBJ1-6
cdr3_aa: CSATDFGNPVPYNSPLHF
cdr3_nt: TGCAGTGCTACAGACTTTGGGAACCCTGTGCCCTATAATTCACCCCTCCACTTT

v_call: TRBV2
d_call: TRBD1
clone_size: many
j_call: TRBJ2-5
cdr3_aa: CASSGSRGLKETQYF
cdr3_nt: TGTGCCAGCAGTGGAAGCAGGGGGTTGAAAGAGACCCAGTACTTC

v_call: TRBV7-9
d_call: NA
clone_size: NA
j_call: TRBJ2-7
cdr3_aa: CAIITTWVGREQYF
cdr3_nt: TGTGCCATCATCACCACCTGGGTGGGGAGGGAGCAGTACTTC

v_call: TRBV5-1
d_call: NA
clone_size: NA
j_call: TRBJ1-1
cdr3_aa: CASRPPGATEAFF
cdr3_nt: TGCGCCAGCAGGCCGCCCGGGGCTACTGAAGCTTTCTTT

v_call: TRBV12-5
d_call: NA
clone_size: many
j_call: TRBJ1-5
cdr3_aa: CASGYDIQPQHF
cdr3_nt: TGTGCTAGTGGTTATGACATTCAGCCCCAGCATTTT

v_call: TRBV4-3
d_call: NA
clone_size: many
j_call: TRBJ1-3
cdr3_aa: CASSQGRSSSGNTIYF
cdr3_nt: TGCGCCAGCAGCCAAGGGCGATCGAGCTCTGGAAACACCATATATTTT

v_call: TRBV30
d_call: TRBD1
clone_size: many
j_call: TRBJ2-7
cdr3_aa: CAWSGDRTPFYEQYF
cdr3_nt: TGTGCCTGGAGTGGGGACAGGACTCCGTTCTACGAGCAGTACTTC

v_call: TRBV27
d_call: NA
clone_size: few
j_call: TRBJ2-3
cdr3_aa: CASKEIGIGVDTQYF
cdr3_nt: TGTGCCAGCAAGGAGATCGGAATAGGGGTGGATACGCAGTATTTT

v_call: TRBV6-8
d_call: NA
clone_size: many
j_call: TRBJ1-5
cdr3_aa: CARRNGPGPQGQPQHF
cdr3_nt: TGTGCCAGACGCAATGGACCAGGCCCTCAGGGTCAGCCCCAGCATTTT

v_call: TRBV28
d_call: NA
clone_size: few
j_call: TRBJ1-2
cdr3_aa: CASSLKGRGYTF
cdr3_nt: TGTGCCAGCAGTTTAAAGGGTCGGGGCTACACATTC

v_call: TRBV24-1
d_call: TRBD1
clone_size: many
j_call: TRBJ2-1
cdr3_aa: CATSEGTVWSSYNEQFF
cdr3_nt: TGTGCCACCAGTGAAGGGACAGTCTGGAGCTCCTACAATGAGCAGTTCTTC

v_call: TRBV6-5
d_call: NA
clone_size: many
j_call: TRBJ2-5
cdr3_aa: CASSYSFTSPETQYF
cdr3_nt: TGTGCCAGCAGTTACTCCTTCACTAGTCCGGAGACCCAGTACTTC